Included here is one TCR beta chain sequence, with context. Its antigen is currently unknown. V was pared by 2 bases and J by 6 bases, with 8 bases of the junction left unmatched. This CDR3 has 17 residues. The germline gives CDR1 SGDLS, CDR2 YYNGEE. The data are from a study of cytomegalovirus exposure and HLA in healthy donors. Overall study results and limits: When a later analysis was performed, an Asian-associated ancestry cluster reportedly had fewer N-insertions than the approximately 690-donor mean. Confirmation was obtained in vitro that a few CMV-associated chains are specific for CMV antigens.

Vbeta (60) and Jbeta (13) primers were used in the PCR. As originally analysed: Around 12 million of some 80 million unique TCR beta chains were shared, per a later count. Clones were read by immunoSEQ multiplex PCR, and TCRdb kept only the in-frame ones, dropping some. D and trimming were read from the DNA, whereas the V and J calls and clone size are those reported in that table. The sample holds under 150,000 clones. These donors, healthy bone marrow donors, were studied. The sample was PBMCs. The rearrangement joins TRBV9 to TRBJ2-1; 13 positions match TRBD2. The receptor comes from a woman aged 60-70 years in good health and CMV-seronegative. The chain's CDR3 is CASSVTSGRAGGNEQFF. The CDR3 DNA sequence: TGTGCCAGCAGCGTCACTAGCGGGAGGGCCGGTGGCAATGAGCAGTTCTTC.